The present T cell receptor beta chain was sequenced within a study of blood T cells in healthy people across ages. Next came a second PCR, run for 7 to 11 cycles, which used a sample-barcoded 5' primer along with a J-beta primer mix. TCRdb reanalysed the 5' RACE reads using MiXCR and keeps one entry per CDR3 protein. The sample records roughly 1,700,000 distinct CDR3 sequences, 25% to 30% being singletons. CDR1 is SGHNT, CDR2 YYREEE, per germline (reference sequence). V lost 10 bases to trimming and J lost 1 base, with 15 bases between them. The CDR3 length is 13 residues. The genes are TRBV5-4 and TRBJ2-7, with a tentative D call TRBD1 (5 bases). This sequence was found in a woman aged 30 to 39 in good health. The sample was blood. The CDR3 spells CAFPLGRSYEQYF. DNA of the CDR3: TGTGCCTTCCCCCTGGGGCGGTCCTACGAGCAGTACTTC.